The rows below give T cell receptor beta chains drawn from one sample of a study of OX40 agonist ivuxolimab in advanced cancers. The table came from immunoSEQ multiplex PCR; TCRdb's copy has only in-frame clones and leaves some out. This sample yields 77,000 or so clones, of which about 90% are seen a single time; 1.5% to 2% belongs to the top ten. The source material was CD4+ or CD8+ T cells sorted from blood, sampled in a trial of the OX40 agonist ivuxolimab. These receptor sequences come from an adult with an advanced solid tumor such as melanoma, head and neck, liver or kidney cancer. Each CDR3 is given with its conserved first and last residue. The D gene is left open where the match is weak.

cdr3_aa,d_call,v_call,j_call
CASSLVSEQYF,.,TRBV5-6,TRBJ2-7
CASSSLYRGRNEQFF,TRBD1,TRBV5-6,TRBJ2-1
CASSEARNTEAFF,.,TRBV6-1,TRBJ1-1
CASSGYRQYGYTF,.,TRBV28,TRBJ1-2
CASSLGPQKVNGYTF,.,TRBV5-6,TRBJ1-2
CASSSRTGGSMNTEAFF,TRBD1,TRBV4-2,TRBJ1-1
CASSPPSGGQETQYF,TRBD2,TRBV5-4,TRBJ2-5
CASTVGLRAPDTQYF,.,TRBV28,TRBJ2-3
CASSQEPGGRETQYF,.,TRBV4-1,TRBJ2-5
CASSFQSGEQFF,.,TRBV27,TRBJ2-1
CASKSQASSYEQYF,.,TRBV2,TRBJ2-7
CASSSNTEAFF,.,TRBV28,TRBJ1-1
CASSLLSTRGEQFF,.,TRBV5-1,TRBJ2-1
CASSPNRGTTGELFF,TRBD1,TRBV5-1,TRBJ2-2
CASSLGSGPNEQFF,.,TRBV7-2,TRBJ2-1
CASSLRSAGEQYF,.,TRBV7-7,TRBJ2-7
CASSLVPGTSGAYNEQFF,TRBD2,TRBV7-9,TRBJ2-1
CASSIVFLGGNQPQHF,.,TRBV19,TRBJ1-5
CASSLRLAGGCEQYF,.,TRBV12-1,TRBJ2-7
CASSPAARETQYF,.,TRBV28,TRBJ2-5
CASSFGGRSTQYF,TRBD2,TRBV7-9,TRBJ2-3
CASSLDRALLYGYTF,.,TRBV7-2,TRBJ1-2
CASSLAGSYEQYF,.,TRBV5-4,TRBJ2-7
CASSLKVIDVGNQETQYF,.,TRBV28,TRBJ2-5
CASSVQGGWTGELFF,.,TRBV7-3,TRBJ2-2